This T cell receptor (beta chain) stems from a study of T cells in localized non-small cell lung cancer. Some clones are missing from TCRdb's copy, which holds only in-frame ones; the method was immunoSEQ multiplex PCR. The sample consists of roughly 64,000 clones, 81% of them appearing once. Deletions cut 4 bases from V and 4 bases from J, with 4 bases between. The CDR3 runs 11 residues. CDR1 and CDR2 (germline): SGHDN, FVKESK. This specimen consisted of PBMCs, obtained before any cancer treatment. The TCR was taken from a man aged 40 to 70 with stage II lung adenocarcinoma. This rearrangement joins TRBV14 to TRBJ2-5; D gene unclear. The CDR3 bases are TGTGCCAGCAGCCCTGGAGAGACCCAGTACTTC. Its protein is CASSPGETQYF.